This T cell receptor beta chain was sequenced for a study of shared clonotypes between healthy human individuals. Study-level background: Each donor's CD4 naive and CD4 memory cells filled three plates apiece, CD8 naive two, and CD8 memory one.

In replicate PCRs of sorted subsets, 150 to 200 ng DNA, roughly 31,000 T cell genomes, was used. The repertoire was sequenced with immunoSEQ multiplex PCR; TCRdb's copy has only in-frame clones and lacks some. Of approximately 500,000 clones in the sample, almost 97% are singletons; the top ten hold approximately 0.06%. The CDR3 has 15 amino acids. Germline V CDR1 and CDR2: MNHNS, SASEGT. V shed 7 bases, J shed 2 bases, and the junction held 6 bases outside the gene matches. Sample: naive CD4+ T cells sorted from blood. The subset: CD45RA+ positively selected. The chain is built from TRBV6-1 and TRBJ2-2, with 8 bases identical to TRBD2. The clonotype was recovered from a woman aged 25-40 years in good health. The CDR3 coding sequence is TGTGCCAGCACTTTTAGCGGGGAAAACACCGGGGAGCTGTTTTTT. Translated, it gives CASTFSGENTGELFF.